This TCR beta chain was sequenced during a study of shared T cell receptors in the human thymus. This CDR3 region has 13 residues. Germline lookup yields CDR1 MNHNS and CDR2 SASEGT. V lost 5 bases, J lost 4 bases, and 1 base stayed unmatched. Method: immunoSEQ multiplex PCR; TCRdb's copy keeps in-frame clones and lacks some. The top ten hold 0.01% to 0.015% of the sample, which has roughly 560,000 clones, approximately 80% seen once. This sample also appeared in a second study, on human thymus T cells.

What was sequenced was thymocytes. This clonotype was obtained from a boy in the first two years of life with a congenital heart defect. This rearrangement joins TRBV6-1 to TRBJ2-5; the match to TRBD1 covers 10 bases. As DNA, the CDR3 is TGTGCCAGCAGTCGGACAGGGGGAGAGACCCAGTACTTC. Residues: CASSRTGGETQYF.